Reported below is one TCR beta chain. Its antigen remains unidentified. The data were obtained in a study of monozygotic twins with inflammatory bowel disease. Study-level results: It was not supported that a single strong signal or clonotype was associated with IBD.

TCRdb derives one entry per CDR3 protein from the 5' RACE reads, leaving out DNA. The sample includes over 130,000 distinct CDR3 sequences. This CDR3 has 14 residues. The germline V gene has CDR1 SGHDN and CDR2 FVKESK. The chain has TRBV14 and TRBJ1-6. This clonotype was sampled from a human donor with ulcerative colitis or Crohn's disease, or a healthy co-twin of an affected twin (not recorded which). Material: blood. CDR3 sequence: CASSQDQRYSPLHF.